This TCR beta chain was recovered during a study of cytomegalovirus exposure and HLA in healthy donors. With 3 bases removed from V and 0 bases from J, the gap between germline ends came to 9 bases. The CDR3 is made up of 16 amino acids. Germline loops: CDR1 SEHNR, CDR2 FQNEAQ (reference sequence). PCR involved 60 Vbeta and 13 Jbeta primers. Clones were sequenced by immunoSEQ multiplex PCR, and TCRdb holds only the in-frame ones, with some missing. The data contain around 150,000 clones, 65% to 85% of them singletons. The V call is TRBV7-9, the J call TRBJ2-6, with D possibly being TRBD2 (6 bases). Sequencing was carried out using PBMCs. This clonotype was obtained from a woman between 18 and 30 years old in good health and CMV-seronegative. The CDR3 nucleotides read TGTGCCAGCAGCTTTCTGGGGGGCTCTGGGGCCAACGTCCTGACTTTC. Protein sequence: CASSFLGGSGANVLTF.